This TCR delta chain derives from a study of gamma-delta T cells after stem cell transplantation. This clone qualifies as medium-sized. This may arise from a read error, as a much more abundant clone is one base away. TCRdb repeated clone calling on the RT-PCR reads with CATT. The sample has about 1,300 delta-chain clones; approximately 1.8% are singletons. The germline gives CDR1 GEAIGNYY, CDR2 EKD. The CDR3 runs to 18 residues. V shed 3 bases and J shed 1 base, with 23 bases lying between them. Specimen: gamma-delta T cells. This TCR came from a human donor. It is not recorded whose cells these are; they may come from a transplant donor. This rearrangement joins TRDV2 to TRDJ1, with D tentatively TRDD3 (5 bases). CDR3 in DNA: TGTGCCTGTGACTCAGTACTGTGGGATCCTGCATCCACCGATAAACTCATCTTT. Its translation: CACDSVLWDPASTDKLIF.